Each of the 14 T cell receptor beta chains below was sequenced from the same sample in a study of blood T cell repertoires in COVID-19. The method was immunoSEQ multiplex PCR; TCRdb's version includes in-frame clones alone and lacks a portion of them. Seen here are 200,000 to 250,000 clones, 85% to 90% observed once, and the top ten hold less than 3%. Sample: peripheral blood. All receptors derive from a man aged 25-40 years with COVID-19, enrolled during active disease.

V gene TRBV18 combines with J gene TRBJ2-1; D might be TRBD2 (5 bases). In germline, CDR1 is KGHSH, CDR2 LQKENI. The ends were cut back, 2 bases at V and 6 bases at J, with 8 bases in the middle. The CDR3 covers 13 residues. CDR3 protein: CASSPGLANEQFF. The CDR3 region has the DNA TGTGCCAGCTCACCAGGCCTAGCCAATGAGCAGTTCTTC.

V gene TRBV13 combines with J gene TRBJ2-1; 8 bases fit TRBD1. The CDR3 extends over 16 amino acids. Germline-derived CDR1 and CDR2 are PRHDT and FYEKMQ (reference sequence). V trimming: 3 bases; J trimming: 5 bases; junction bases outside the gene matches: 9. In nucleotides, the CDR3 is TGTGCCAGCAGCTTGGACAGGGTGGGAGGTAACAATGAGCAGTTCTTC. This codes for CASSLDRVGGNNEQFF.

J is TRBJ1-5 and V is TRBV5-4; 7 bases are a match to TRBD1. This CDR3 has 14 amino acids. CDR1 is SGHNT, CDR2 YYREEE, per germline (reference sequence). V lost 4 bases and J lost 2; bases outside the gene matches: 3. The chain's CDR3 is CASSPGTGNQPQHF. CDR3 bases: TGTGCCAGCAGCCCCGGGACAGGCAATCAGCCCCAGCATTTT. The variable domain in full, with the rest retrieved from reference TRBV5-4 and TRBJ1-5, is ETGVTQSPTHLIKTRGQQVTLRCSSQSGHNTVSWYQQALGQGPQFIFQYYREEENGRGNFPPRFSGLQFPNYSSELNVNALELDDSALYLCASSPGTGNQPQHFGDGTRLSIL.

CDR3 DNA sequence: TGCGCCAGCAGCACCCAGGTAAACAATGAGCAGTTCTTC. Translation gives CASSTQVNNEQFF. The chain carries TRBV5-1 and TRBJ2-1; D unresolved. This CDR3 has 13 residues. The V gene lost 4 bases and the J gene lost 5 bases, with 10 bases spanning the gap. CDR1 SGHRS and CDR2 YFSETQ come from the germline V gene.

The chain is built from TRBV7-3 and TRBJ2-6, with no clear D. Trimming removed 2 bases at V and 0 bases at J, with 17 bases between. The germline gives CDR1 SGHTA, CDR2 FQGTGA. There are 19 residues in the CDR3. The CDR3: CASSLFIGSAISGANVLTF. CDR3 nucleotides: TGTGCCAGCAGCTTATTTATCGGGTCTGCAATCTCTGGGGCCAACGTCCTGACTTTC.

This clone was recorded once. The J gene is TRBJ1-2, the V gene TRBV5-1; TRBD1 matches at 7 bases. The CDR3 sequence is 14 residues long. V lost 5 bases to trimming and J lost 7 bases; unmatched junction nucleotides: 11. From germline, CDR1 is SGHRS and CDR2 YFSETQ. As DNA, the CDR3 is TGCGCCAGCAGTTCGAGACAGGGTATTAGTGGCTACACCTTC. It yields the protein CASSSRQGISGYTF.

The genes are TRBV7-9 and TRBJ1-1; 11 nucleotides line up with TRBD1. The J segment lost 4 bases and the V segment lost 5 bases, leaving 6 bases of the junction unmatched. Germline CDR1 reads SEHNR; CDR2 reads FQNEAQ (reference sequence). CDR3 size: 15 residues. DNA for the CDR3: TGTGCCAGCAGCCCTGGGGACAGGGGGACCACTGAAGCTTTCTTT. It translates to CASSPGDRGTTEAFF.

V and J are TRBV12-5 and TRBJ2-1, with D possibly matching TRBD1 (6 bases). Germline lookup yields CDR1 LGHNT and CDR2 FRNRAP. CDR3 length: 14 amino acids. The V end was cut by 0 bases, the J end by 8 bases, with 11 bases between. As DNA, the CDR3 is TGTGCTAGTGGTTTGGTTAACAGGGTGGATGAGCAGTTCTTC. Its protein product is CASGLVNRVDEQFF.

The J gene is TRBJ2-2, the V gene TRBV7-2; a weak D match, TRBD1 (6 bases). The CDR3 runs to 16 residues. The V gene lost 3 bases and the J gene lost 1 base, with 12 bases spanning the gap. Per the germline V gene, CDR1 is SGHTA and CDR2 is FQGNSA. In DNA form, the CDR3 reads TGTGCCAGCAGCTTTGGGTGGACAGTGAACACCGGGGAGCTGTTTTTT. This codes for CASSFGWTVNTGELFF.

The chain joins TRBV9 to TRBJ2-3; the match to TRBD1 covers 9 bases. This CDR3 is 13 amino acids long. V gave up 2 bases and J gave up 8 bases; unmatched junction bases: 3. Germline V gene sequence: CDR1 SGDLS, CDR2 YYNGEE. CDR3 in DNA: TGTGCCAGCAGCGTTGGGACAGGGCCTACGCAGTATTTT. It translates to CASSVGTGPTQYF. The complete variable domain, with remaining parts taken from reference TRBV9 and TRBJ2-3, reads DSGVTQTPKHLITATGQRVTLRCSPRSGDLSVYWYQQSLDQGLQFLIQYYNGEERAKGNILERFSAQQFPDLHSELNLSSLELGDSALYFCASSVGTGPTQYFGPGTRLTVL.

This clone was seen once. The rearrangement uses TRBV29-1 and TRBJ2-3, with D possibly matching TRBD2 (5 bases). The length of the CDR3 is 14 residues. The V gene's germline CDR1 is SQVTM and CDR2 ANQGSEA. Trimming left V 4 bases short and J 3 bases short, with 14 bases between. CDR3 DNA: TGCAGCGTTGGGGTTGGAGGTACGACAGATACGCAGTATTTT. As protein: CSVGVGGTTDTQYF.

V usage is TRBV29-1 and J usage is TRBJ1-2; TRBD1 matches 9 bases. Germline CDR1 and CDR2: SQVTM and ANQGSEA. V lost 6 bases and J lost 2; bases outside the gene matches: 4. CDR3 length equals 13 residues. The CDR3 coding sequence is TGCAGCGTCAGGGGACAGGGAAACTATGGCTACACCTTC. Amino acid sequence: CSVRGQGNYGYTF.

This chain uses TRBV20-1 with TRBJ1-1; 10 positions agree with TRBD1. CDR1 is DFQATT, CDR2 SNEGSKA, per germline (reference sequence). V shed 6 bases, J shed 9 bases, and the junction held 4 bases outside the gene matches. This CDR3 contains 11 residues. The CDR3 spells CSAQDRGKAFF. The CDR3 DNA follows: TGCAGTGCCCAGGACAGGGGGAAAGCTTTCTTT.

This clone was seen more than once but under ten times. The chain links TRBV5-1 to TRBJ1-6; tentative D call: TRBD1 (6 bases). Germline loops: CDR1 SGHRS, CDR2 YFSETQ. Trimming took 4 bases from V and 0 from J, leaving 11 bases between them. This CDR3 comprises 16 residues. CDR3 nucleotides: TGCGCCAGCAGCATCTCGGACAGCTCCTATAATTCACCCCTCCACTTT. It yields the protein CASSISDSSYNSPLHF.